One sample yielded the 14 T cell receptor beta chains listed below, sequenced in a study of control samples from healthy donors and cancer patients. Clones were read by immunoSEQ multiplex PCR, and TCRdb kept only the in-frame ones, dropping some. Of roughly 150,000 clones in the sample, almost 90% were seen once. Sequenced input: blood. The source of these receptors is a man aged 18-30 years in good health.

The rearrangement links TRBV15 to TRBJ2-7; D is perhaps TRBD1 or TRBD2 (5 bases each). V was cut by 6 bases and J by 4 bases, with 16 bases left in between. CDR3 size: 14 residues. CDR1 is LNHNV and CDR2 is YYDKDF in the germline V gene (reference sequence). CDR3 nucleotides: TGTGCCACCAGTACATTGGGACGGACGTACGAGCAGTACTTC. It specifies CATSTLGRTYEQYF. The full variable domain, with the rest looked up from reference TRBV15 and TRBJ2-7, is DAMVIQNPRYQVTQFGKPVTLSCSQTLNHNVMYWYQQKSSQAPKLLFHYYDKDFNNEADTPDNFQSRRPNTSFCFLDIRSPGLGDTAMYLCATSTLGRTYEQYFGPGTRLTVT.

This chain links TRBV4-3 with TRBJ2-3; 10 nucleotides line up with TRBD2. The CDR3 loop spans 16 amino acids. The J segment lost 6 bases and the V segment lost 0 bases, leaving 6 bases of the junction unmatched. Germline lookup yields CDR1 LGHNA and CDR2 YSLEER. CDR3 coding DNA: TGCGCCAGCAGCCAAGATCGAGCGGGGGGGCCGGATACGCAGTATTTT. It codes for CASSQDRAGGPDTQYF.

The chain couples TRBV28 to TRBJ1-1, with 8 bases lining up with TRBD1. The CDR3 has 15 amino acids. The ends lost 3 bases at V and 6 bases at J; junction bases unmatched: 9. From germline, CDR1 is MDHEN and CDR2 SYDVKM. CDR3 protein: CASSLGGQGGAEAFF. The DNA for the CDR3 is TGTGCCAGCAGTTTGGGTGGACAGGGCGGCGCTGAAGCTTTCTTT.

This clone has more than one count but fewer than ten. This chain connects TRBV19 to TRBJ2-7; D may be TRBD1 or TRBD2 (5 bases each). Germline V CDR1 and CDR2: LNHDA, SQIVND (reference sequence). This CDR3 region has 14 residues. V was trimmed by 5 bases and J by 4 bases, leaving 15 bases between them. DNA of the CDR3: TGTGCCAGTAGTCCTAGGGACGGGGAATACGAGCAGTACTTC. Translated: CASSPRDGEYEQYF.

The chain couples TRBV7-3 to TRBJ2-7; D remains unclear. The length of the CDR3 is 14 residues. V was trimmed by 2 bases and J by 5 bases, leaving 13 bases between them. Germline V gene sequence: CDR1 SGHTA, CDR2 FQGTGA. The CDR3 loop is CASSLFGRNDEQYF. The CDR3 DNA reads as TGTGCCAGCAGCTTATTCGGCCGGAATGACGAGCAGTACTTC.

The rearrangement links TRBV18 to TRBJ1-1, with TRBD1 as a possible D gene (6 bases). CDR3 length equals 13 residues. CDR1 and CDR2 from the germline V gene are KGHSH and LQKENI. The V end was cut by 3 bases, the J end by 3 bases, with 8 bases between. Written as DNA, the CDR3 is TGTGCCAGCTCACCCAGACAGGACACTGAAGCTTTCTTT. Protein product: CASSPRQDTEAFF.

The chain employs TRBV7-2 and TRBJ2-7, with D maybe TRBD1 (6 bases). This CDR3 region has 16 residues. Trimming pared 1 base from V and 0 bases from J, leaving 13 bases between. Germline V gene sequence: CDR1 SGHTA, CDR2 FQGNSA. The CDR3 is CASSLEAGTSSYEQYF. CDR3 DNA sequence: TGTGCCAGCAGCTTAGAGGCTGGGACATCCTCCTACGAGCAGTACTTC.

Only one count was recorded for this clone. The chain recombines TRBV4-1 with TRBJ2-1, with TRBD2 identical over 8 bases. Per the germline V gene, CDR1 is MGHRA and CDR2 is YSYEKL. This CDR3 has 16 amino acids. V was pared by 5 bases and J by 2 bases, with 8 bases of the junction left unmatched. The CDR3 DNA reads TGCGCCAGCAGCGTCGAGCGGGGGAATGCCTACAATGAGCAGTTCTTC. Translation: CASSVERGNAYNEQFF.

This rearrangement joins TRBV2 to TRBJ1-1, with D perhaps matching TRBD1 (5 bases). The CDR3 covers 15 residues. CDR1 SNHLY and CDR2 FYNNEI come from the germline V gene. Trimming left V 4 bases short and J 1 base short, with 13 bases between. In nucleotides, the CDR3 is TGTGCCAGCAGTGCGAGGGCCAGGGCGAACACTGAAGCTTTCTTT. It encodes CASSARARANTEAFF.

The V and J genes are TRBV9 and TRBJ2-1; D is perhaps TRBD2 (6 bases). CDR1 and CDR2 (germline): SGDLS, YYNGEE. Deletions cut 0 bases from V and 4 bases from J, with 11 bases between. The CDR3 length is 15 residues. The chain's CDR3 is CASSVDASVYNEQFF. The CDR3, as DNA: TGTGCCAGCAGCGTAGACGCTAGCGTTTACAATGAGCAGTTCTTC. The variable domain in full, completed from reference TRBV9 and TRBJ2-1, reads DSGVTQTPKHLITATGQRVTLRCSPRSGDLSVYWYQQSLDQGLQFLIQYYNGEERAKGNILERFSAQQFPDLHSELNLSSLELGDSALYFCASSVDASVYNEQFFGPGTRLTVL.

The CDR3 spells CASSLGAGGPPGSRETQYF. CDR3 nucleotide sequence: TGTGCCAGCAGCTTAGGAGCGGGGGGGCCCCCGGGGAGTCGGGAGACCCAGTACTTC. This sequence joins TRBV7-9 and TRBJ2-5; 10 positions match TRBD2. With V trimmed by 1 base and J by 5 bases, 16 bases remained unmatched. The CDR3 is 19 residues long. Looked up from germline, CDR1 is SEHNR and CDR2 is FQNEAQ (reference sequence).

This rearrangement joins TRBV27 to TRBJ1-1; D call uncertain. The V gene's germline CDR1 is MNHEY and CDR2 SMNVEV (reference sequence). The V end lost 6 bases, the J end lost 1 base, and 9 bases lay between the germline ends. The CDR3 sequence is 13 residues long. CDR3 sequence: CASSRTANTEAFF. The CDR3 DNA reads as TGTGCCAGCAGCCGGACCGCGAACACTGAAGCTTTCTTT.

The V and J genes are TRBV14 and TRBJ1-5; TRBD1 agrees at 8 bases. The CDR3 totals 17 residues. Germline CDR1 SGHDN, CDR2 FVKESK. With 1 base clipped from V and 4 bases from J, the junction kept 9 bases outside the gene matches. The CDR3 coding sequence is TGTGCCAGCAGCCAAGTTAGCAGGGGGCCCGGGAATCAGCCCCAGCATTTT. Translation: CASSQVSRGPGNQPQHF.

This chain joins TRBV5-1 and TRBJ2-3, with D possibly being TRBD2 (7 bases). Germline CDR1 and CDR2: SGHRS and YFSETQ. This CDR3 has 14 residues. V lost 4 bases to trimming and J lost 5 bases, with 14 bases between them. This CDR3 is CASSPGGRGDTQYF. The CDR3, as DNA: TGCGCCAGCAGCCCGGGGGGCCGGGGAGATACGCAGTATTTT.